The subject of this entry is one TCR beta chain. The sample comes from a study of control samples from healthy donors and cancer patients. Data came from immunoSEQ multiplex PCR; TCRdb stores just in-frame clones and leaves some out. This sample yields roughly 86,000 clones, of which 90% to 95% are seen a single time; approximately 15% belongs to the top ten. V lost 1 base to trimming and J lost 0 bases, with 10 bases between them. The CDR3 runs to 15 residues. Germline CDR1 reads SGHKS; CDR2 reads YYEKEE (reference sequence). The sample was blood. The chain employs TRBV5-5 and TRBJ1-2; D may be TRBD1 (5 bases). The sequence was obtained from a man in his thirties or forties in good health. The CDR3 DNA sequence: TGTGCCAGCAGCTTGTCAGGGATGGCTAACTATGGCTACACCTTC. Translating it yields CASSLSGMANYGYTF. The complete variable domain, with remaining parts taken from reference TRBV5-5 and TRBJ1-2, reads DAGVTQSPTHLIKTRGQQVTLRCSPISGHKSVSWYQQVLGQGPQFIFQYYEKEERGRGNFPDRFSARQFPNYSSELNVNALLLGDSALYLCASSLSGMANYGYTFGSGTRLTVV.